This T cell receptor beta chain was sequenced for a study of TIL therapy for anti-PD-1-resistant metastatic lung cancer. In the study overall: Patients had a median age of about 55 years (range roughly 38-85). Half of patients were current or former smokers.

This clone was found once. Its specificity is not known. The time point is: pre-treatment sample, taken before nivolumab and TIL therapy. Findings and caveats of the study: Treatment-naive, never-smoker and oncogene-addicted patients were overrepresented in this highly selected cohort.

The CDR3 covers 15 residues. Trimming stripped 0 bases from V and 2 bases from J, with 9 bases between. Germline V lookup: CDR1 LGHNA, CDR2 YNFKEQ. The libraries were made with immunoSEQ v3. Sequencing depth was 1.9 million or so read pairs for survey level, roughly 4.5-6.5 million for deep. Clones were sequenced by immunoSEQ multiplex PCR, and TCRdb holds only the in-frame ones, with some missing. Among about 50,000 clones listed, 79% were seen once. The clonotype originates from a woman aged 25-80 years with non-small cell lung cancer. The rearrangement joins TRBV4-2 to TRBJ2-3; D is ambiguous. The sample consisted of blood, taken at baseline. CDR3 sequence: CASSQDWLDTDTQYF. The CDR3 region has the DNA TGTGCCAGCAGCCAAGATTGGCTAGACACAGATACGCAGTATTTT.